These T cell receptor beta chains were read from a single sample in a study of blood T cell repertoires in COVID-19. The table came from immunoSEQ multiplex PCR; TCRdb's copy has only in-frame clones and leaves some out. This table holds 100,000 to 150,000 clones, approximately 81% found once. The material sequenced was peripheral blood. These receptors were obtained from a woman between 25 and 40 years old who had recovered from COVID-19. Both conserved end residues are part of each CDR3. The D gene is left open where the match is weak. Rows give clone size only sometimes, using once, few, many, or a class for an expanded clone.

TRBV5-1	.	TRBD1	TRBJ2-7	TGCGCCAGCAGCTGGACAGGGGCGGACGAGCAGTACTTC	CASSWTGADEQYF
TRBV9	.	.	TRBJ1-4	TGTGCCAGCAGCGGAGATGGGGCGCTCGGTTGGGAAAAACTGTTTTTT	CASSGDGALGWEKLFF
TRBV11-2	.	.	TRBJ1-4	TGTGCCAGCAGCTTAGGACAGCATAATGAAAAACTGTTTTTT	CASSLGQHNEKLFF
TRBV30	few	.	TRBJ1-1	TGTGCCTGGAGTGTATCCCGGAGGAACACTGAAGCTTTCTTT	CAWSVSRRNTEAFF
TRBV19	.	.	TRBJ1-4	TGTGCCAGTAGCGTCAGTGAAAAACTGTTTTTT	CASSVSEKLFF
TRBV2	.	TRBD2	TRBJ2-1	TGTGCCAGCAGTGAAGCGCTCCTAGCGGGGGGCAATGAGCAGTTCTTC	CASSEALLAGGNEQFF
TRBV12-3/TRBV12-4	.	.	TRBJ1-1	TGTGCCAGCAGTCAGGGTCCTGAAGCTTTCTTT	CASSQGPEAFF
TRBV6-5	.	.	TRBJ1-2	TGTGCCAGCAGTTACGAACAGAATGCTAACTATGGCTACACCTTC	CASSYEQNANYGYTF
TRBV2	.	.	TRBJ1-2	TGTGCCAGCAGTGAAGAGGGACTAAACTATGGCTACACCTTC	CASSEEGLNYGYTF
TRBV19	.	TRBD2	TRBJ2-7	TGTGCCAGTAGTAAGTTTTCTAGCGGGAGTTACGAGCAGTACTTC	CASSKFSSGSYEQYF
TRBV5-1	.	.	TRBJ1-1	TGCGCCAGCAGCGGTGACAGGCCGGATAACACTGAAGCTTTCTTT	CASSGDRPDNTEAFF
TRBV7-3	.	TRBD2	TRBJ2-5	TGTGCCAGCAGTCACAGCGGGAGGATCATTAGGGGGACCCAGTACTTC	CASSHSGRIIRGTQYF
TRBV14	few	.	TRBJ2-5	TGTGCCAGCAGCCGATTCAGGGGAGAGACCCAGTACTTC	CASSRFRGETQYF
TRBV27	.	TRBD1	TRBJ1-2	TGTGCCAGCAGTTTCAGGGGGAACTATGGCTACACCTTC	CASSFRGNYGYTF
TRBV6-5	.	TRBD1	TRBJ2-1	TGTGCCAGCAGCCCCGGGACAGGGTCCTATGAGCAGTTCTTC	CASSPGTGSYEQFF
TRBV11-3	.	TRBD2	TRBJ2-1	TGTGCCAGCAGCTTAGAGTCCCTAGCGGGAGTAAATGAGCAGTTCTTC	CASSLESLAGVNEQFF
TRBV19	.	TRBD1	TRBJ1-5	TGTGCCAGTAGTATGGGTTTCACAGGGGCCGCCAATCAGCCCCAGCATTTT	CASSMGFTGAANQPQHF
TRBV11-3	.	TRBD2	TRBJ2-2	TGTGCCAGCAGCCCGGGGGGGGTATTTGTCACCGGGGAGCTGTTTTTT	CASSPGGVFVTGELFF
TRBV29-1	.	TRBD1	TRBJ2-4	TGCAGCGTTGTGGACAGGGCAACCTCCAAAAACATTCAGTACTTC	CSVVDRATSKNIQYF
TRBV14	.	.	TRBJ2-7	TGTGCCAGCACTAGCCGATCCTCCTACGAGCAGTACTTC	CASTSRSSYEQYF
TRBV2	.	TRBD1	TRBJ1-1	TGTGCCACCTACAGGGGGACCACTGAAGCTTTCTTT	CATYRGTTEAFF
TRBV5-8	.	.	TRBJ1-2	TGTGCCAGCGGAACAGTTAACTATGGCTACACCTTC	CASGTVNYGYTF
TRBV9	.	.	TRBJ1-1	TGTGCCAGCAGCGTACTAGGGGAGAACACTGAAGCTTTCTTT	CASSVLGENTEAFF
TRBV9	once	TRBD2	TRBJ2-1	TGTGCCAGCAGCGCCTTACCGGGACTAGCGGGCGAGCAGTTCTTC	CASSALPGLAGEQFF
TRBV6-2/TRBV6-3	medium-sized	.	TRBJ2-2	TGTGCCAGCAGTCAGGGGCCGAACACCGGGGAGCTGTTTTTT	CASSQGPNTGELFF
TRBV6-1	.	TRBD1	TRBJ1-4	TGTGCCAGCAGTGAAGGATGGGGACAGGGGGCTGCAACTAATGAAAAACTGTTTTTT	CASSEGWGQGAATNEKLFF
TRBV5-1	.	.	TRBJ2-2	TGCGCCAGCAGCCAGGATGGGAGAGGGCCCGGGGAGCTGTTTTTT	CASSQDGRGPGELFF
TRBV23-1	.	TRBD1	TRBJ1-2	TGCGCCAGCTCCTCCTTCGCGGACTCGGGACAGGGGGCCCCTGACTATGGCTACACCTTC	CASSSFADSGQGAPDYGYTF
TRBV5-1	.	.	TRBJ2-3	TGCGCCAGCAGCCCAGAGAGACAGTCTGGCACAGATACGCAGTATTTT	CASSPERQSGTDTQYF
TRBV5-1	.	.	TRBJ2-5	TGCGCCAGCAGCTTGGCACGACCGGGCCAAGAGACCCAGTACTTC	CASSLARPGQETQYF
TRBV5-1	.	.	TRBJ2-7	TGCGCCAGCAGCTTGGAGTTGGCGGGGCCCTACGAGCAGTACTTC	CASSLELAGPYEQYF
TRBV3-1/TRBV3-2	once	.	TRBJ1-4	TGTGCCAGCAGCTCCGACTTAACTAATGAAAAACTGTTTTTT	CASSSDLTNEKLFF
TRBV11-3	.	TRBD2	TRBJ2-1	TGTGCCAGCAGCCCCCCTCGCGGGAGGTTCAGCTCCTACAATGAGCAGTTCTTC	CASSPPRGRFSSYNEQFF
TRBV3-1/TRBV3-2	few	TRBD2	TRBJ2-1	TGTGCCAGCAGCCAAGAAAGGCTAGCGGGCGTCGGTGGTGAGCAGTTCTTC	CASSQERLAGVGGEQFF
TRBV2	.	.	TRBJ2-3	TGTGCCAGCAGTTCCTACTCGTCCCCTCGGGGCACAGATACGCAGTATTTT	CASSSYSSPRGTDTQYF
TRBV19	.	.	TRBJ1-1	TGTGCCAGTAGTATACGGACGGGAACTGAAGCTTTCTTT	CASSIRTGTEAFF
TRBV6-5	.	.	TRBJ2-1	TGTGCCAGCAGCGTACTGGCGGGGCACAATGAGCAGTTCTTC	CASSVLAGHNEQFF
TRBV5-6	.	.	TRBJ1-1	TGTGCCAGCAGTTCAGGGGAGGGTCTGGGATACACTGAAGCTTTCTTT	CASSSGEGLGYTEAFF
TRBV27	.	.	TRBJ1-2	TGTGCCAGCAGTTTTCGGGGTTTTGGTGCTATGGGATATGGCTACACCTTC	CASSFRGFGAMGYGYTF
TRBV14	.	TRBD2	TRBJ2-7	TGTGCCAGCAGCCAAGATAGCGGGAAGAGGGGCGAGCAGTACTTC	CASSQDSGKRGEQYF
TRBV2	.	TRBD1	TRBJ2-4	TGTGCCAGCACTAAACAGGGGGAGGACATTCAGTACTTC	CASTKQGEDIQYF
TRBV3-1/TRBV3-2	.	TRBD2	TRBJ2-1	TGTGCCAGCAGCCAGTTAGCGGGAGGTTTTAATGAGCAGTTCTTC	CASSQLAGGFNEQFF
TRBV19	.	.	TRBJ1-1	TGTGCCAGTAAAGTATTGGGGCGGAACACTGAAGCTTTCTTT	CASKVLGRNTEAFF
TRBV18	.	TRBD1	TRBJ2-7	TGTGCCAGCTCACCCGGGACAGGGATCTACGAGCAGTACTTC	CASSPGTGIYEQYF
TRBV5-4	.	TRBD2	TRBJ2-2	TGTGCCAGCAGCCCTGGGACTAGAAACACCGGGGAGCTGTTTTTT	CASSPGTRNTGELFF
TRBV28	.	.	TRBJ2-2	TGTGCCAGCAGTACGACAGGGAACACCGGGGAGCTGTTTTTT	CASSTTGNTGELFF
TRBV9	.	TRBD1	TRBJ1-1	TGTGCCAGCAGCGAGACAGCAGGGGGTGGGACTGAAGCTTTCTTT	CASSETAGGGTEAFF
TRBV27	once	TRBD1	TRBJ2-7	TGTGCCAGCAGTTTACAGGGGGTGGGCGAGCAGTACTTC	CASSLQGVGEQYF
TRBV6-4	many	.	TRBJ2-3	TGTGCCAGCAGTGACGGGGGGGCCACAGATACGCAGTATTTT	CASSDGGATDTQYF
TRBV5-1	.	TRBD1	TRBJ1-3	TGCGCCAGCAGCTTGGCGGGACAGTCTGGAAACACCATATATTTT	CASSLAGQSGNTIYF
TRBV3-1/TRBV3-2	.	.	TRBJ2-5	TGTGCCAGCAGCCAAGATGACGGACATCGGTTCGGGACCCAGTACTTC	CASSQDDGHRFGTQYF
TRBV5-1	.	.	TRBJ1-6	TGCGCCAGCAGCGCATCTGACAGTTATAATTCACCCCTCCACTTT	CASSASDSYNSPLHF
TRBV3-1/TRBV3-2	.	TRBD1	TRBJ1-4	TGTGCCAGCAGCCTCACCCGGGACAGACGAAATGAAAAACTGTTTTTT	CASSLTRDRRNEKLFF
TRBV4-1	few	.	TRBJ2-7	TGCGCCAGCAGCCAAGATCGGCAGGTCACCTACGAGCAGTACTTC	CASSQDRQVTYEQYF
TRBV2	.	.	TRBJ1-1	TGTGCCAGCAGTGAAAGAAGAGCGAACACTGAAGCTTTCTTT	CASSERRANTEAFF
TRBV5-6	.	.	TRBJ1-1	TGTGCCAGCAGCTTGGGAGGCGGGACTGAAGCTTTCTTT	CASSLGGGTEAFF
TRBV11-2	.	TRBD1	TRBJ2-7	TGTGCCAGCCGGGACAGGGGAACCTACGAGCAGTACTTC	CASRDRGTYEQYF
TRBV11-2	.	TRBD2	TRBJ2-1	TGTGCCAGCAGCTTACTAGCGGGGGGGCAGGGGCAGTTCTTC	CASSLLAGGQGQFF
TRBV6-4	.	TRBD2	TRBJ2-3	TGTGCCAGCAGCTTTAGCGGGAGTGCCCCCATTTTT	CASSFSGSAPIF
TRBV7-8	many	.	TRBJ1-2	TGTGCCAGCAGCTTGGGCGGGACTTACTATGGCTACACCTTC	CASSLGGTYYGYTF